Listed here are 14 T cell receptor beta chains from one sample, sequenced in a study of tumor-infiltrating lymphocytes in primary liver carcinoma. The blood RNA (from unsorted whole blood) was obtained, and germline DNA was also extracted. TCR beta cDNA was made from 450 to 600 ng total RNA with a constant-region primer. Libraries of TCR beta came from three nested multiplex PCR rounds with slightly modified ARM-PCR. The opening two PCR rounds, nine to eleven cycles each, paired TRBV1-TRBV30 forward primers with a C-beta reverse primer. TCRdb fed the multiplex PCR reads into MiXCR, producing one record per CDR3 protein. The repertoire holds fewer than 350,000 distinct CDR3 sequences, 60% to 80% seen once, with roughly 10% in the top ten. The sequenced material came from peripheral blood. Receptors originate from a middle-aged man with primary liver carcinoma and hepatitis B virus infection.

About this clonotype: This sequence may be a read error, since a much larger clone differs from it by one base. The rearrangement links TRBV12-3 or TRBV12-4 to TRBJ1-6; 11 nucleotides agree with TRBD1. CDR3 length: 14 amino acids. CDR3 loop: CASRGTGGNSPFHF. CDR3 sequence (DNA): TGTGCCAGCAGGGGGACAGGGGGGAATTCACCCTTCCACTTT.

This clonotype was observed a handful of times. This chain uses TRBV28 with TRBJ2-3; no clear D. CDR1 is MDHEN and CDR2 is SYDVKM in the germline V gene. This CDR3 contains 15 residues. The ends were cut back, 3 bases at V and 1 base at J, with 11 bases in the middle. The CDR3 region has the DNA TGTGCCAGCAGTTTTGGGTCAGTCCGCACAGATACGCAGTATTTT. Protein product: CASSFGSVRTDTQYF.

There are many counts of this clonotype. V gene TRBV11-2 combines with J gene TRBJ2-5; maybe TRBD2 (5 bases). V shed 2 bases and J shed 4 bases, with 11 bases lying between them. This CDR3 has 14 residues. Per the germline V gene, CDR1 is SGHAT and CDR2 is FQNNGV. The CDR3 nucleotides read TGTGCCAGCAGCTTAATGAGGGTAGGAGAGACCCAGTACTTC. This translates into CASSLMRVGETQYF.

Of note for this clonotype: Mismatch with germline at one junction end may stem from a read error. V gene TRBV6-1 combines with J gene TRBJ2-3; tentatively, D is TRBD1 (5 bases). Looked up from germline, CDR1 is MNHNS and CDR2 is SASEGT. CDR3 length: 14 residues. The CDR3 is CASGAEPSTDTQYF. CDR3 nucleotide sequence: TGTGCCAGCGGGGCGGAACCAAGCACGGATACGCAGTATTTT.

Remarks on this clonotype: This may arise from a read error, as a much more abundant clone is one base away. The V call is TRBV13, the J call TRBJ2-1, with D hard to call. Germline CDR1 and CDR2: PRHDT and FYEKMQ (reference sequence). The CDR3 is 12 residues long. CDR3 in DNA: TGTGTCAGCAGCCCTCTAGGTCAAGAGCAGTTCTTC. This encodes CVSSPLGQEQFF.

The table lists this clonotype with a few counts. The V gene is TRBV30, the J gene TRBJ2-3, with 10 bases fitting TRBD2. J was trimmed by 4 bases and V by 0 bases; bases with no gene match: 7. The CDR3 runs 16 residues. Germline V CDR1 and CDR2: GTSNPN, SVGIG (reference sequence). The CDR3, as DNA: TGTGCCTGGAGTGTTGTGAGCGGGGGGGGCCCAGATACGCAGTATTTT. Its translation: CAWSVVSGGGPDTQYF.

About this clonotype: A read error may be the cause here, since a much bigger clone is one base away. The chain uses TRBV12-3 or TRBV12-4 and TRBJ2-1; no clear D gene. This CDR3 is built from 15 residues. V was pared by 5 bases and J by 2 bases, with 13 bases between. The CDR3 DNA is TGTGCCAGCAGTACAACCCCGAGCCCCTACAATGAGCAGTTCTTC. Protein: CASSTTPSPYNEQFF.

The chain employs TRBV7-3 and TRBJ1-3; no firm D call. Germline V lookup: CDR1 SGHTA, CDR2 FQGTGA. The CDR3 totals 17 residues. Trimming cost V 1 base and J 2 bases, with 15 bases left between them. CDR3 region: CASSLIDLWRPGNTIYF. The DNA of the CDR3 is TGTGCCAGCAGCTTAATAGACTTGTGGAGACCTGGAAACACCATATATTTT.

This chain links TRBV6-1 with TRBJ2-1, with D possibly TRBD1 on 5 matching bases. Between the trimmed V and J ends, which lost 6 bases and 0 bases, there was a span of 12 bases. Germline CDR1 and CDR2: MNHNS and SASEGT. This CDR3 has 15 amino acids. Written as DNA, the CDR3 is TGTGCCAGCAGCGTGACAGAGTGCTCCTACAATGAGCAGTTCTTC. Protein sequence: CASSVTECSYNEQFF.

On this clonotype: This sequence may be a read error, since a much larger clone differs from it by one base. The J gene is TRBJ1-1, the V gene TRBV4-1; 8 bases are a match to TRBD1. The CDR3 totals 15 residues. Germline V gene sequence: CDR1 MGHRA, CDR2 YSYEKL. The CDR3 DNA follows: TGCACCAGCAGCCAACCTTGGACAGGGCAGGGTGAAGCTTTCTTT. Amino acids: CTSSQPWTGQGEAFF.

Remarks on this clonotype: A much larger clone lies a single base off, so this may be a read error. The chain combines TRBV6-1 with TRBJ2-1; D is unclear. CDR1 and CDR2 from the germline V gene are MNHNS and SASEGT. The V and J ends lost 6 bases and 10 bases respectively, with 19 bases between them. The CDR3 runs to 14 residues. The CDR3 reads CASRALGQEREQFF. The CDR3 bases are TGTGCCAGCAGGGCGCTAGGGCAGGAGCGCGAGCAGTTCTTC.

Remarks on this clonotype: A read error may explain this, as a much larger clone is one base away. J is TRBJ1-1 and V is TRBV12-5, with D perhaps matching TRBD1 (6 bases). This CDR3 region has 13 residues. Germline V CDR1 and CDR2: LGHNT, FRNRAP. The CDR3 loop is CASAAQGITEVFF. The CDR3 nucleotides are TGTGCTAGTGCTGCTCAGGGGATCACTGAAGTTTTCTTT. The full variable domain, with the rest looked up from reference TRBV12-5 and TRBJ1-1, is DARVTQTPRHKVTEMGQEVTMRCQPILGHNTVFWYRQTMMQGLELLAYFRNRAPLDDSGMPKDRFSAEMPDATLATLKIQPSEPRDSAVYFCASAAQGITEVFFGQGTRLTVV.

This chain uses TRBV4-1 with TRBJ2-3, with D possibly TRBD1 on 6 matching bases. Germline values: CDR1 MGHRA, CDR2 YSYEKL. V lost 1 base to trimming and J lost 6 bases, with 11 bases between them. This CDR3 has 14 residues. The CDR3 nucleotides are TGCGCCAGCAGCCAAGTCACAAGGGGGGATACGCAGTATTTT. Its protein product is CASSQVTRGDTQYF.

To note about this clonotype: This likely comes from a read error, as the CDR3 has no conserved phenylalanine or tryptophan at its end. V is TRBV6-6 and J is TRBJ1-1, with 9 bases matching TRBD1. CDR1 and CDR2 (germline): MNHNY, SVGAGI (reference sequence). The CDR3 runs 14 residues. CDR3 in DNA: TGTGCCAGCAGCCGGACAGGGGATGGCACTGGAGCTTTCCTT. Its translation is CASSRTGDGTGAFL.